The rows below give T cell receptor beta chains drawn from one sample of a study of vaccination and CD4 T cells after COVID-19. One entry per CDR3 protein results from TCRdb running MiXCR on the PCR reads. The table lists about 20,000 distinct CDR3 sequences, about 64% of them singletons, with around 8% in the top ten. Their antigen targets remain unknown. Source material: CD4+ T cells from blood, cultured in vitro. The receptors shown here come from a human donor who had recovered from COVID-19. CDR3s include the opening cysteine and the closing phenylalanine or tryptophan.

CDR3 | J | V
CSAIVGRGVYEQYF | TRBJ2-7 | TRBV20-1
CASTIRPAQETQYF | TRBJ2-5 | TRBV7-2
CASSLVVGEQFF | TRBJ2-1 | TRBV7-3
CASSLGGWASYGYTF | TRBJ1-2 | TRBV28
CSARVGGLGELFF | TRBJ2-2 | TRBV20-1
CSTGTGDGYGYTF | TRBJ1-2 | TRBV19
CASSFGQHSAGELFF | TRBJ2-2 | TRBV11-2
CSASSRGGQPQHF | TRBJ1-5 | TRBV20-1
CASSLLVTGAGAEAFF | TRBJ1-1 | TRBV7-2
CSARRGQPNTEAFF | TRBJ1-1 | TRBV20-1
CASSLGGSTDTQYF | TRBJ2-3 | TRBV5-4
CASRGQGRQETQYF | TRBJ2-5 | TRBV19
CASRGLAGGPGELFF | TRBJ2-2 | TRBV2
CASSRSGDRSNQPQHF | TRBJ1-5 | TRBV28
CSAHQTSGKTGELFF | TRBJ2-2 | TRBV20-1
CASSVTGSPSSLQLFF | TRBJ1-4 | TRBV6-1
CASSQGAVTASYEQYF | TRBJ2-7 | TRBV4-3
CSARAGGAYNQPQHF | TRBJ1-5 | TRBV20-1
CATQTGDTQYF | TRBJ2-3 | TRBV24-1
CASSPLGANSYEQYF | TRBJ2-7 | TRBV12-3/TRBV12-4
CASSLDVTGNEQYF | TRBJ2-7 | TRBV5-1
CASSLRQPYNEQFF | TRBJ2-1 | TRBV28